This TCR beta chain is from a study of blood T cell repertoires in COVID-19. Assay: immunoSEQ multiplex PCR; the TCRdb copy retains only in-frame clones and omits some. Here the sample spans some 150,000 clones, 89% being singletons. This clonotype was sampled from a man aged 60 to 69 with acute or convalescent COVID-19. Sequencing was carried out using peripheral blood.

The CDR3 protein is CASSGRTGREQYF. The CDR3, as DNA: TGTGCCAGCAGCGGACGGACTGGGCGGGAGCAGTACTTC. The chain uses TRBV9 and TRBJ2-7, with D possibly matching TRBD2 (5 bases). The CDR3 consists of 13 residues. Germline V gene lookup returns CDR1 SGDLS and CDR2 YYNGEE. Trimming pared 3 bases from V and 7 bases from J, leaving 14 bases between.